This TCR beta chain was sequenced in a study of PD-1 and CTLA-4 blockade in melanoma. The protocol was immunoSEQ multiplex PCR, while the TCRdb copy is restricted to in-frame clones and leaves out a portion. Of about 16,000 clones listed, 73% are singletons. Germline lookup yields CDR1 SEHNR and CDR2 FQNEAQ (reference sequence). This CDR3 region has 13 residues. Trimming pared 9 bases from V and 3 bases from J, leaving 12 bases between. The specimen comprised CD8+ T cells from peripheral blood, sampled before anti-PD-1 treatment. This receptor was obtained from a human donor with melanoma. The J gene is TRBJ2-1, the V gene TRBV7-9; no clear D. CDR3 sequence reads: CASGTGVYNEQFF. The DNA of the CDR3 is TGTGCCAGTGGAACTGGCGTCTACAATGAGCAGTTCTTC.